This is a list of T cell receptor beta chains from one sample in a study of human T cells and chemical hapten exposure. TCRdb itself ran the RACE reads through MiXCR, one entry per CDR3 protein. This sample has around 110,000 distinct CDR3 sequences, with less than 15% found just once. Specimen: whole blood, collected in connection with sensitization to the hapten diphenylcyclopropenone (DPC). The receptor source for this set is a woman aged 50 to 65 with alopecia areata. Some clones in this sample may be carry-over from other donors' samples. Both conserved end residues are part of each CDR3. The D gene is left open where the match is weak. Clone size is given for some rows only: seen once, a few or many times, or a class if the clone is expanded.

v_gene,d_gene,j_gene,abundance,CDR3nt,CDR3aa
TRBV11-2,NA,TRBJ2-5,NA,TGTGCCAGCAGCGAGGACTTTCGGGCCCAGTACTTC,CASSEDFRAQYF
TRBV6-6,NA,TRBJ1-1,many,TGTGCCAGCAGTTTGGCAAGGGGCCGCACTGAAGCTTTCTTT,CASSLARGRTEAFF
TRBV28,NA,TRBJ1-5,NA,TGTGCCAGCAAGCTGTACCGGAATCAGCCCCAGCATTTT,CASKLYRNQPQHF
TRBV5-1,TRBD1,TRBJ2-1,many,TGCGCCAGCAGCTTGGCCTCGAGTCGGGACAGACGAGAGCAGTTCTTC,CASSLASSRDRREQFF
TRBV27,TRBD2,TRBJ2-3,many,TGTGCCAGCAGTTTACTGACTAGCGGTAGCACAGATACGCAGTATTTT,CASSLLTSGSTDTQYF
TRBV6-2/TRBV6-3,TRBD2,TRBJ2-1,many,TGTGCCAGCAGTGCCCCAGAGCGGGGGGGCCGGGTTGAGCAGTTCTTC,CASSAPERGGRVEQFF
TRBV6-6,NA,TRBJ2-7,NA,TGTGCCAGCAGTTACAACAGCGCCTACGAGCAGTACTTC,CASSYNSAYEQYF
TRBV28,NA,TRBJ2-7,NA,TGTGCCAGCAGTTTAGTACGGGCTCTAGCCTACGAGCAGTACTTC,CASSLVRALAYEQYF
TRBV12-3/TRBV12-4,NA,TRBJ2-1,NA,TGTGCCAGCAGTTTCCGGACGTATTACAATGAGCAGTTCTTC,CASSFRTYYNEQFF
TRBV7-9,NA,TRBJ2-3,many,TGTGCCAGCAGCTTAATAGGCAGCTGGAGCACAGATACGCAGTATTTT,CASSLIGSWSTDTQYF
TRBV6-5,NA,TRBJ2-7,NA,TGTGCCAGCAGTTACTCAGGGACGGATACCTACGAGCAGTACTTC,CASSYSGTDTYEQYF
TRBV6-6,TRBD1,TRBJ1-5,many,TGTGCCAGCAGTCCCGGGACAGTTAATCAGCCCCAGCATTTT,CASSPGTVNQPQHF
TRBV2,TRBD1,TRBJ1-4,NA,TGTGCCAGCAGTCGGGACAGGGGGGATGAAAAACTGTTTTTT,CASSRDRGDEKLFF
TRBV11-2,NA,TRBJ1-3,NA,TGTGCCAGCAGACCCTTTGTAGGGTCTGGAAACACCATATATTTT,CASRPFVGSGNTIYF
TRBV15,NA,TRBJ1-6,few,TGTGCCACCAGCAGACGACGGATAGCTAATTCACCCCTCCACTTT,CATSRRRIANSPLHF
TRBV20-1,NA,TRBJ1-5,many,TGCAGTGCTCTAGATGCCCCCACTTATCAGCCCCAGCATTTT,CSALDAPTYQPQHF
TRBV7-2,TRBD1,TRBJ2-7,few,TGTGCCAGCAGCACCGGACAGGGGGCCTACGAGCAGTACTTC,CASSTGQGAYEQYF
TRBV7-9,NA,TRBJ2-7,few,TGTGCCAGCAGCTCCCTCGGACTATCGAGAGAGCAGTACTTC,CASSSLGLSREQYF
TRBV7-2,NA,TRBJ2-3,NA,TGTGCCAGCAGCCCGGGGTTGACGCGGGGCACAGATACGCAGTATTTT,CASSPGLTRGTDTQYF
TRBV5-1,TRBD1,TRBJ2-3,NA,TGCGCCAGCAGCCCTGGACAGGACACAGATACGCAGTATTTT,CASSPGQDTDTQYF
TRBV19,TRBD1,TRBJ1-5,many,TGTGCCAGTCAGGACAGGGCGATAAGCAATCAGCCCCAGCATTTT,CASQDRAISNQPQHF
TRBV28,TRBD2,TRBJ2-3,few,TGTGCCACCTCAGCGGGGGGGCCGGCAGATACGCAGTATTTT,CATSAGGPADTQYF
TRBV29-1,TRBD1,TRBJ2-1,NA,TGCAGCGTTAAGGGGGCGAGGTACAATGAGCAGTTCTTC,CSVKGARYNEQFF
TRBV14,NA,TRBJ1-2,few,TGTGCCAGCAGCCAAGCGGGTGCAGCATACTATGGCTACACCTTC,CASSQAGAAYYGYTF
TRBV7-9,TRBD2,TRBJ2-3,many,TGTGCCAGCAGTCGTCGGACTAGCGGAACGATAAATACGCAGTATTTT,CASSRRTSGTINTQYF
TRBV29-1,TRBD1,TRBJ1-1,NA,TGCAGCAGCCGGGACAGGAGCTCTATGAACACTGAAGCTTTCTTT,CSSRDRSSMNTEAFF
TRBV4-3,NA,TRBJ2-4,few,TGCGCCACGGGTCTTCACATTCAGTACTTC,CATGLHIQYF